This section outlines one TCR beta chain sequence together with its context. Its antigen remains unknown. The data belong to a study of cytomegalovirus exposure and HLA in healthy donors. Overall study findings and caveats: The study flagged about 160 TCR beta chains as cytomegalovirus-associated. The classifier reportedly diagnosed cytomegalovirus status with high specificity and sensitivity.

Assay: immunoSEQ multiplex PCR; the TCRdb copy retains only in-frame clones and omits some. Of 110,000 or so clones listed, around 88% are singletons. There are 17 residues in the CDR3. The germline gives CDR1 MGHRA, CDR2 YSYEKL. V lost 4 bases, J lost 4 bases, and 21 bases lay in between. The material sequenced was PBMCs. This receptor was identified in a man aged 18 to 35 in good health and CMV-seronegative. The V gene is TRBV4-1, the J gene TRBJ2-3; maybe TRBD1 (7 bases). CDR3 nucleotides: TGCGCCAGCAGCCGGAGCACCGGAGGGGGCGCGGCAGATACGCAGTATTTT. The encoded protein is CASSRSTGGGAADTQYF.